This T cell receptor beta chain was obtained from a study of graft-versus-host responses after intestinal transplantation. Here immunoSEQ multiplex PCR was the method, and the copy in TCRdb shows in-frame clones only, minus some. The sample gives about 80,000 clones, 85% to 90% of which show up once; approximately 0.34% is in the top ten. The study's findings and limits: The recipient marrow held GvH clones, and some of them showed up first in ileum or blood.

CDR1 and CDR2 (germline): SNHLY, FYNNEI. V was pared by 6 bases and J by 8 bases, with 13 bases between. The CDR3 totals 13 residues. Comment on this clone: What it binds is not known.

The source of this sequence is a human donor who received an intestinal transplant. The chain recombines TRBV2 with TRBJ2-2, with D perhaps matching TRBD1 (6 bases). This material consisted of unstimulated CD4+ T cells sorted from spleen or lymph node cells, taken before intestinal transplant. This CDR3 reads CASSLGQGGELFF. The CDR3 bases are TGTGCCAGCAGCCTAGGCCAGGGGGGGGAGCTGTTTTTT.